Sequencing of this T cell receptor beta chain was carried out in a study of radiotherapy plus CTLA-4 blockade in lung cancer. This CDR3 spans 13 amino acids. CDR1 and CDR2 (germline): LNHDA, SQIVND (reference sequence). V was pared by 1 base and J by 4 bases, with 7 bases between. Method: immunoSEQ multiplex PCR; TCRdb's copy keeps in-frame clones and lacks some. The data contain nearly 15,000 clones, 72% of them singletons. The rearrangement joins TRBV19 to TRBJ1-1; D ambiguous. The sequence was collected from a human donor with non-small cell lung cancer whose response to radiotherapy plus ipilimumab could not be evaluated. The sample in question was peripheral blood, obtained from a patient treated with radiotherapy plus ipilimumab. CDR3: CASSIGGSTEAFF. CDR3 coding DNA: TGTGCCAGTAGTATAGGAGGGTCCACTGAAGCTTTCTTT.